This T cell receptor beta chain was obtained from a study of tumor-infiltrating lymphocytes in localized non-small cell lung cancer (dated by TCRdb to the early 2020s). At the level of the whole study: Several histologies were represented in the cohort, which also included both smokers and never-smokers as well as patients whose samples were collected after neoadjuvant chemotherapy. A total of 55 or so patients were included in the paired tumor versus uninvolved lung comparison of immunoSEQ T-cell fraction. TCR sequencing was one of several integrated assays, alongside flow cytometry, multiplex immunofluorescence, RNA-seq, exome sequencing and proteomics, applied to the same patients. From each patient came resected tumor tissue plus uninvolved lung tissue from that same patient, and the uninvolved lung tissue was described as non-adjacent to the tumor. In total, the ICON cohort was made up of approximately 150 surgical patients who had localized non-small cell lung cancer and whose tumors were resected.

As concerns this clone: This clone's antigen is unknown. Per-base qualities were not stored, and no clone one base away is much larger.

The T-cell fraction in tumor and uninvolved lung tissue was provided by TCR sequencing with the immunoSEQ assay. Concerning the study's data processing: In the survival analysis, patients were divided into a high T-cell fraction group (upper tertile) and a low T-cell fraction group (lower two tertiles), and the two groups were compared using a log-rank test. A signed-rank test was used to test paired tumor versus uninvolved lung differences in T-cell fraction. Held by TCRdb, this immuneACCESS table contains in-frame sequences only and omits some clones. Under half of the omission traces to an unresolved V gene where checked; the cause of the rest is unknown. V, J and clone size reflect that table, while D and trimming were determined from the DNA. Here the sample has around 6,000 clones; around 81% occur a single time. The ten largest clonotypes hold roughly 9.7% of the sample. ICON enrollment began in the first half of 2016, and the last patient was enrolled in 2018. In a subcohort of around 72 patients, fresh tumor and matched uninvolved tissue were collected for in-depth immune analyses, with TCR sequencing among those analyses. TCR sequencing was performed on DNA isolated from bulk tissue, without cell sorting.

On the study overall, not on this receptor specifically: Assay coverage varied across patients depending on available tissue quantity, so only a subset of the cohort had TCR sequencing. Recurrence-free survival showed no association with tumor T-cell fraction measured by TCR sequencing (p = 0.61). Because different pieces of the same tissue were used for different assays, technical variation could not be separated from intratumor heterogeneity. The TCR-derived T-cell fraction showed no difference between the flow cytometry-defined immunotypes IM1 (good prognosis) and IM2 (poor prognosis). Higher T cell infiltration in tumors than in uninvolved lung tissue was supported by TCRbeta sequencing, consistent with immunofluorescence CD3 counts.

The material sequenced was lung tumor tissue. The origin of this receptor is a human donor with non-small cell lung cancer.

The nucleotide sequence is given as TGTGCCAGCACCGGGACTCTCAACGAGCAGTACTTC. The translation is CASTGTLNEQYF. The V gene is TRBV27 and the J gene is TRBJ2-7; tentative D gene TRBD2, with 6 bases matching. V is shortened by 7 bases, J by 5 bases, and the region joining them spans 12 bases. Inclusive of the bounding cysteine and phenylalanine, the CDR3 is 12 residues long. Left in the record is the CDR3 DNA by itself, 36 bases read in frame from the first base. From a lookup of the germline V gene (reference sequence), CDR1 and CDR2 are MNHEY and SMNVEV.